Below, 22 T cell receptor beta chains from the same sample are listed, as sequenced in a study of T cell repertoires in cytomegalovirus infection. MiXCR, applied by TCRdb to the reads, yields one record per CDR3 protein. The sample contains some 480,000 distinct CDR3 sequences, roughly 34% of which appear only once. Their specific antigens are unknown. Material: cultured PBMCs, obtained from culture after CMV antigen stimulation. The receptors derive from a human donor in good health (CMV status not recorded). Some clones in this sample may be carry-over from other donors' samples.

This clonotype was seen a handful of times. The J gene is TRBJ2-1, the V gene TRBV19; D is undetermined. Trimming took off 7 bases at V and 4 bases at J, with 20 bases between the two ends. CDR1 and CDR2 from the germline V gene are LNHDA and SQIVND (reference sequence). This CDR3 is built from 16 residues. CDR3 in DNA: TGTGCCAGTACCCTCCCATCACTTGGGTGGTACAATGAGCAGTTCTTC. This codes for CASTLPSLGWYNEQFF.

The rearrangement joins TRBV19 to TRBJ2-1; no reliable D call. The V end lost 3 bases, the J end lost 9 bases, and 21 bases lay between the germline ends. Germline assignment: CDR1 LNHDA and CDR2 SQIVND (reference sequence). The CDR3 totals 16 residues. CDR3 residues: CASSIVPRKGSCEQFF. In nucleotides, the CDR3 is TGTGCCAGTAGTATTGTCCCAAGGAAGGGCAGCTGTGAGCAGTTCTTC.

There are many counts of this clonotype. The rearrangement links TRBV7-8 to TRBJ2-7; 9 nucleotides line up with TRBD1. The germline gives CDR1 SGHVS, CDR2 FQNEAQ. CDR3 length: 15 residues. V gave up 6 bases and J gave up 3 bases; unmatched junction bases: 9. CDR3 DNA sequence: TGTGCCAGCAGGCGGACAGGGGCAGGGGTCTACGAGCAGTACTTC. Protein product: CASRRTGAGVYEQYF. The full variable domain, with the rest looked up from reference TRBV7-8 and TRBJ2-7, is GAGVSQSPRYKVAKRGQDVALRCDPISGHVSLFWYQQALGQGPEFLTYFQNEAQLDKSGLPSDRFFAERPEGSVSTLKIQRTQQEDSAVYLCASRRTGAGVYEQYFGPGTRLTVT.

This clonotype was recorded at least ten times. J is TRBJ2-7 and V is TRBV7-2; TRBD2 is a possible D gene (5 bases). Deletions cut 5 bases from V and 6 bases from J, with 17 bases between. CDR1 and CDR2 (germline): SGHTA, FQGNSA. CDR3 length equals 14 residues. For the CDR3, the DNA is TGTGCCAGCAGCCCTACACACTTGGACTTCGAGCAGTACGTC. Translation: CASSPTHLDFEQYV.

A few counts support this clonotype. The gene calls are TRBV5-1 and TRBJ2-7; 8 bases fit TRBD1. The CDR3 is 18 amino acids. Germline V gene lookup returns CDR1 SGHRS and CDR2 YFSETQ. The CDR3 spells CASSLAIRDRRTTYQQYV. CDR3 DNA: TGCGCCAGCAGCTTGGCTATTCGGGACAGGAGAACGACCTACCAGCAGTACGTC.

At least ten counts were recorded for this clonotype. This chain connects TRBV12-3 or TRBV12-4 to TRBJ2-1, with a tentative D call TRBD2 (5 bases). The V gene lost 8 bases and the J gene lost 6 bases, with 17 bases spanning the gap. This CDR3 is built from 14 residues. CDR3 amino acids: CASWATSAGNEQFF. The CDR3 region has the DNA TGTGCCAGCTGGGCAACTAGTGCTGGCAATGAGCAGTTCTTC.

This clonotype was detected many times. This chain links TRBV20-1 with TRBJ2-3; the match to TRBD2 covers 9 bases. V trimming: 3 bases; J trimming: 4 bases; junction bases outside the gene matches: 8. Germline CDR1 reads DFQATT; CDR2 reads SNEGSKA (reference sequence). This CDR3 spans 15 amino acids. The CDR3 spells CSASVVSGRPDTQYF. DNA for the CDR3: TGCAGTGCTAGTGTGGTTAGCGGGAGACCAGATACGCAGTATTTT.

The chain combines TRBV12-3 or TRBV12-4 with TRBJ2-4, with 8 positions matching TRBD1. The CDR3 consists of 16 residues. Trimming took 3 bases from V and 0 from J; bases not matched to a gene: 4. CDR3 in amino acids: CASSFGTGLAKNIQYF. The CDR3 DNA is TGTGCCAGCAGTTTCGGGACAGGCTTAGCCAAAAACATTCAGTACTTC.

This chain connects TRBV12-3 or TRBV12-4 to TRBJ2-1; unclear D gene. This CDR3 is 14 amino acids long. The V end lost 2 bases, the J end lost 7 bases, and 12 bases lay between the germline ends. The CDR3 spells CASSLRQYTNEQFF. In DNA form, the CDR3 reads TGTGCCAGCAGTTTAAGGCAATACACGAATGAGCAGTTCTTC.

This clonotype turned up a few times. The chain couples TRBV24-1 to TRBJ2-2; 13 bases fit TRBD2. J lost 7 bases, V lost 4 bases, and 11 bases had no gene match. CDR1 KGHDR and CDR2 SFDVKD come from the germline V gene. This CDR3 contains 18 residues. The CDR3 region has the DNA TGTGCCACCAGTGACCCGGGACTAGCGGGATCGTCGGGCGGGGAGCTGTTTTTT. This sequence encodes CATSDPGLAGSSGGELFF.

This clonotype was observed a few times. This CDR3 reads CASSVLGYAEAFF. CDR3 in DNA: TGTGCCAGCAGCGTACTTGGGTACGCTGAAGCTTTCTTT. The chain recombines TRBV7-8 with TRBJ1-1; no firm D call. Germline V gene data show CDR1 as SGHVS and CDR2 as FQNEAQ. V lost 5 bases to trimming and J lost 6 bases, with 13 bases between them. The CDR3 covers 13 residues.

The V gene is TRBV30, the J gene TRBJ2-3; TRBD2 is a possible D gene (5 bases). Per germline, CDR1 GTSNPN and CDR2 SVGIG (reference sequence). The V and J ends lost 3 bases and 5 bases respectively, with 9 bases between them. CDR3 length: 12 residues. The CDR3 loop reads CAWSPGLDTQYF. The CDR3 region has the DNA TGTGCCTGGAGCCCCGGACTAGATACGCAGTATTTT.

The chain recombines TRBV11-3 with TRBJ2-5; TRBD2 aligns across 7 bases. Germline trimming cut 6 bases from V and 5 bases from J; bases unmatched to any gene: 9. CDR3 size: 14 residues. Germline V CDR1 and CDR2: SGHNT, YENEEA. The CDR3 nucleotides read TGTGCCAGCAGTCACCGACTAGCTAAGGAGACCCAGTACTTC. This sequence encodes CASSHRLAKETQYF.

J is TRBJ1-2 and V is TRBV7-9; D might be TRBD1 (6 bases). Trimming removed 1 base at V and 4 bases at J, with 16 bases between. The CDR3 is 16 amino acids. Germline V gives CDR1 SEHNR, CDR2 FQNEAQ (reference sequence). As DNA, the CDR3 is TGTGCCAGCAGCTTAGAGACAGGCGCCTCACTCTATGGCTACACCTTC. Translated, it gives CASSLETGASLYGYTF. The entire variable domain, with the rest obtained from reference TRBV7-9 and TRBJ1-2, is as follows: DTGVSQNPRHKITKRGQNVTFRCDPISEHNRLYWYRQTLGQGPEFLTYFQNEAQLEKSRLLSDRFSAERPKGSFSTLEIQRTEQGDSAMYLCASSLETGASLYGYTFGSGTRLTVV.

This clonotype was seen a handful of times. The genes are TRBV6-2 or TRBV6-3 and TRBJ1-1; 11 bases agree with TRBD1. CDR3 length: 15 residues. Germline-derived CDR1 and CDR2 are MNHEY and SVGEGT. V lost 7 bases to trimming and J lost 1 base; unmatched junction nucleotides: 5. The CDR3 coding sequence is TGTGCCAGCATCGGACAGGGGGCCGCGAACACTGAAGCTTTCTTT. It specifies CASIGQGAANTEAFF.

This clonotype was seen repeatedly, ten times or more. The CDR3 here is CASSYFPDSPYNEQFF. The CDR3 nucleotides are TGTGCCAGCAGTTACTTCCCGGACTCTCCCTACAATGAGCAGTTCTTC. The chain uses TRBV6-5 and TRBJ2-1, with a weak D call TRBD2 (5 bases). Germline V gene lookup returns CDR1 MNHEY and CDR2 SVGAGI. V gave up 1 base and J gave up 2 bases, with 12 bases separating them. The CDR3 consists of 16 residues.

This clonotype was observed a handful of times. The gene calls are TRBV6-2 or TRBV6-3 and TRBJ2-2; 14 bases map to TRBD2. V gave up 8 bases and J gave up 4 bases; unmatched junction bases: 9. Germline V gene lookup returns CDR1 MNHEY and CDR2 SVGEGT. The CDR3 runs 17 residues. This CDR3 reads CASRRLGLAGVTGELFF. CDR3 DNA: TGTGCCAGCCGGCGACTGGGACTAGCGGGAGTCACCGGGGAGCTGTTTTTT.

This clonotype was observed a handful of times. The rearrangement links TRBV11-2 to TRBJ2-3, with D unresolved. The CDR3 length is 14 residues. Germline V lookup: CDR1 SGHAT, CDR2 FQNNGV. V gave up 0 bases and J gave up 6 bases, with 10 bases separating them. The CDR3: CASSLDPRPDTQYF. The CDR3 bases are TGTGCCAGCAGCTTAGATCCCCGTCCTGATACGCAGTATTTT.

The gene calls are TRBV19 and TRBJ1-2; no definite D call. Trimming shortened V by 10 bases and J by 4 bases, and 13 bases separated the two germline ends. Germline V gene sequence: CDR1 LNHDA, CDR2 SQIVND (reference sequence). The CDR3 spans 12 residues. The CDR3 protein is CATRAAFYGYTF. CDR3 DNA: TGTGCCACCCGAGCGGCGTTCTATGGCTACACCTTC.

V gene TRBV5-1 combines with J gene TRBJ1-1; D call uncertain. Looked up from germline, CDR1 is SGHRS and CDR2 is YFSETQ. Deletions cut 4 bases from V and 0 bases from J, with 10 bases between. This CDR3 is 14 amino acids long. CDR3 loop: CASSDTRLNTEAFF. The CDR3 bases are TGCGCCAGCAGCGATACACGCCTGAACACTGAAGCTTTCTTT.

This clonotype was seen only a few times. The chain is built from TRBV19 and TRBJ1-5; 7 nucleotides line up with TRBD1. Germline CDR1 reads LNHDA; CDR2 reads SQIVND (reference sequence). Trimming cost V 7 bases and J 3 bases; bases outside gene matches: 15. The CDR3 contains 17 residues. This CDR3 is CASTPLGGGRINQPQHF. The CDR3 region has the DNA TGTGCCAGTACCCCGCTGGGAGGGGGCAGGATCAATCAGCCCCAGCATTTT.

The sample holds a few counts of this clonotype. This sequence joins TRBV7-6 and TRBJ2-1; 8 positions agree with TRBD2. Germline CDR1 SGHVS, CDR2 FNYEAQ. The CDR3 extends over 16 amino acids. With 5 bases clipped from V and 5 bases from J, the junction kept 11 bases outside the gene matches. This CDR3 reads CASSPTSGRVDNEQFF. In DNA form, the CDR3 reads TGTGCCAGCAGCCCAACAAGCGGGAGAGTCGACAATGAGCAGTTCTTC.